What follows are 8 T cell receptor beta chains derived from one specimen sequenced in a study of T-cell memory formation after mild COVID-19 (dated by TCRdb to 2020 to 2022). The library was built by means of 5' RACE. Sequencing was carried out with an Illumina NovaSeq 6000. TCRdb reworked the public reads: Q25 trimming with fastp, MiXCR clone assembly, productive beta chains retained. Rows merge per CDR3 protein into single entries with the most common DNA and genes. The sample profile shows just over 350,000 distinct CDR3 sequences; 14% of them were found once. The ten largest clones take up roughly 22% of the sample. Source material: PBMCs or a T cell subset sorted from them (not recorded which). The receptors derive from a man in his late teens or twenties who had mild COVID-19 (a few samples of this study predate the infection). The sample titles of this study are shuffled in the database, so cell type and time point are left out; the donor was told from shared clones.

J is TRBJ1-6 and V is TRBV20-1, with 9 bases aligning to TRBD1. CDR3 length equals 12 residues. Per the germline V gene, CDR1 is DFQATT and CDR2 is SNEGSKA (reference sequence). With 8 bases clipped from V and 9 bases from J, the junction kept 5 bases outside the gene matches. The CDR3 coding sequence is TGCAGTTCGGGACAGGGAGGTTCACCCCTCCACTTT. As protein: CSSGQGGSPLHF.

The rearrangement uses TRBV5-1 and TRBJ1-2, with TRBD1 matching over 8 bases. The CDR3 is made up of 15 amino acids. The germline gives CDR1 SGHRS, CDR2 YFSETQ. The V gene end was trimmed by 3 bases and the J gene end by 1 base; junction bases not matched to a gene: 5. DNA for the CDR3: TGCGCCAGCAGCTGGGACGGACAGGGTAACTATGGCTACACCTTC. This gives the protein CASSWDGQGNYGYTF.

For this clonotype: This may stem from a read error, because a much larger clone lies one nucleotide away. This sequence joins TRBV12-3 or TRBV12-4 and TRBJ2-3; 7 nucleotides agree with TRBD2. Trimming took 10 bases from V and 4 from J; bases not matched to a gene: 11. The CDR3 totals 14 residues. CDR3 residues: CAITSGKRADTQYF. DNA for the CDR3: TGTGCCATCACCAGCGGGAAACGTGCAGATACGCAGTATTTT.

The chain links TRBV20-1 to TRBJ2-1; possibly TRBD2 for D (5 bases). CDR1 and CDR2 from the germline V gene are DFQATT and SNEGSKA (reference sequence). The ends were cut back, 5 bases at V and 8 bases at J, with 22 bases in the middle. The CDR3 covers 15 residues. The CDR3 loop reads CSAPWLGQVRDEQFF. The CDR3 DNA reads as TGCAGTGCTCCATGGCTAGGGCAAGTGAGGGATGAGCAGTTCTTC.

This clonotype was seen more than once but under ten times. This rearrangement joins TRBV6-5 to TRBJ1-4; D ambiguous. Trimming cost V 0 bases and J 7 bases, with 12 bases left between them. The CDR3 runs to 15 residues. Germline V gives CDR1 MNHEY, CDR2 SVGAGI. CDR3 sequence: CASSYSSRGGEKLFF. Here the CDR3 DNA reads TGTGCCAGCAGTTACTCAAGCCGGGGAGGTGAAAAACTGTTTTTT.

The chain joins TRBV18 to TRBJ2-1; 9 bases agree with TRBD2. The CDR3 has 14 residues. After removal of 5 bases from V and 9 bases from J, the junction contained 8 bases not matched to a gene. Germline lookup yields CDR1 KGHSH and CDR2 LQKENI. The CDR3 here is CASSGSGGPSEQFF. CDR3 nucleotide sequence: TGTGCCAGCTCAGGGAGCGGGGGGCCCAGTGAGCAGTTCTTC.

The chain joins TRBV27 to TRBJ1-1; D remains unclear. Trimming left V 2 bases short and J 0 bases short, with 19 bases between. Germline V lookup: CDR1 MNHEY, CDR2 SMNVEV (reference sequence). CDR3 size: 18 residues. The CDR3 bases are TGTGCCAGCAGTTTAAGGGCGCGCACCCGGTCTATGAACACTGAAGCTTTCTTT. It encodes CASSLRARTRSMNTEAFF.

The chain has TRBV4-1 and TRBJ2-3; D could derive from TRBD1 or TRBD2 (6 bases each). Germline V CDR1 and CDR2: MGHRA, YSYEKL. The CDR3 is 16 residues long. V was shortened by 0 bases and J by 4 bases, with 14 bases between the two germline ends. The CDR3, as DNA: TGCGCCAGCAGCCAAGATTTCGGGGGCCGGCCAGATACGCAGTATTTT. Encoded protein: CASSQDFGGRPDTQYF.